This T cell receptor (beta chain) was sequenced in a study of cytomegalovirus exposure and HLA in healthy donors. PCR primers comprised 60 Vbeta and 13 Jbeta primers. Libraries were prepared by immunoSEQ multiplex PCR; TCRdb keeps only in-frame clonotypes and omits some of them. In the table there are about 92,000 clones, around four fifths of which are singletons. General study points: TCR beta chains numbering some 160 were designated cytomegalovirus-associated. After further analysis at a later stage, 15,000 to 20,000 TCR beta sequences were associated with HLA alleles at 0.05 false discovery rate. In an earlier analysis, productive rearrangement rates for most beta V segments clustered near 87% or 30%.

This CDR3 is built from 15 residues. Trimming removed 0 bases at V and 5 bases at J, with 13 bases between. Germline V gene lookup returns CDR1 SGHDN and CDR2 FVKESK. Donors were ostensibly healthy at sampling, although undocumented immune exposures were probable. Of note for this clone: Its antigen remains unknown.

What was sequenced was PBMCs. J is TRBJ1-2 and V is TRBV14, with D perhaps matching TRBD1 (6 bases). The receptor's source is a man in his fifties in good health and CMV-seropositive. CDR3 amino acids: CASSQDAGQTYGYTF. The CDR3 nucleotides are TGTGCCAGCAGCCAAGATGCCGGACAGACTTATGGCTACACCTTC.